These 32 T cell receptor beta chains were all obtained from the same sample, sequenced in a study of blood T cell repertoires in COVID-19. Repertoires were generated with immunoSEQ multiplex PCR, while TCRdb's copy carries only in-frame clones and drops some. In the table there are about 63,000 clones, around 84% of which are singletons. The sample comprised peripheral blood. Receptors originate from a human donor in a cohort sampled during active COVID-19.

In this sample, this clone turned up a few times. The gene calls are TRBV20-1 and TRBJ1-1; no firm D call. Germline V gene sequence: CDR1 DFQATT, CDR2 SNEGSKA (reference sequence). CDR3 size: 11 residues. V dropped 7 bases and J dropped 4 bases, with 10 bases sitting between them. CDR3: CSVQRGTEAFF. In DNA, the CDR3 is TGCAGTGTCCAGAGAGGCACTGAAGCTTTCTTT.

The chain employs TRBV3-1 (or the pseudogene TRBV3-2) and TRBJ2-2, with TRBD2 identical over 11 bases. The CDR3 is 18 residues long. With V trimmed by 3 bases and J by 6 bases, 12 bases remained unmatched. CDR1 and CDR2 from the germline V gene are LGHDT and YNNKEL (reference sequence). The CDR3 here is CASSQKSSGGFVAGELFF. The CDR3 nucleotides are TGTGCCAGCAGCCAGAAGTCTAGCGGGGGGTTTGTTGCCGGGGAGCTGTTTTTT.

The J gene is TRBJ2-7, the V gene TRBV7-9; maybe TRBD2 (5 bases). Trimming shortened V by 0 bases and J by 3 bases, and 12 bases separated the two germline ends. The germline CDR1 and CDR2 sequences are SEHNR and FQNEAQ (reference sequence). This CDR3 region has 15 residues. CDR3 protein: CASSLAVGVHYEQYF. CDR3 bases: TGTGCCAGCAGCTTAGCGGTGGGAGTCCACTACGAGCAGTACTTC. The whole variable domain, filled in from reference TRBV7-9 and TRBJ2-7, reads DTGVSQNPRHKITKRGQNVTFRCDPISEHNRLYWYRQTLGQGPEFLTYFQNEAQLEKSRLLSDRFSAERPKGSFSTLEIQRTEQGDSAMYLCASSLAVGVHYEQYFGPGTRLTVT.

Concerning this clone itself: At one of its ends the junction is not consistent with the germline gene, which may arise from a read error. The chain carries TRBV19 and TRBJ1-3; no clear D gene. The CDR3 loop spans 13 amino acids. CDR1 LNHDA and CDR2 SQIVND come from the germline V gene (reference sequence). The CDR3 sequence: CASSMWVGDTIYF. CDR3 in DNA: TGTGCCAGTAGTATGTGGGTTGGAGACACCATATATTTT.

The chain recombines TRBV27 with TRBJ2-5; TRBD1 agrees at 7 bases. Trimming removed 6 bases from V and 2 bases from J; junction bases left unmatched: 9. The CDR3 consists of 15 residues. CDR1 is MNHEY and CDR2 is SMNVEV in the germline V gene (reference sequence). The CDR3 is CASSHGQAIQETQYF. DNA for the CDR3: TGTGCCAGCAGCCATGGACAGGCGATTCAAGAGACCCAGTACTTC.

The chain links TRBV13 to TRBJ1-2; 10 bases map to TRBD1. The CDR3 has 14 residues. With 3 bases clipped from V and 6 bases from J, the junction kept 4 bases outside the gene matches. In germline, CDR1 is PRHDT, CDR2 FYEKMQ (reference sequence). The DNA for the CDR3 is TGTGCCAGCAGCTTCGGGACAGGGGTCCATGGCTACACCTTC. Translating it yields CASSFGTGVHGYTF. Variable domain in full (rest from reference TRBV13 and TRBJ1-2): AAGVIQSPRHLIKEKRETATLKCYPIPRHDTVYWYQQGPGQDPQFLISFYEKMQSDKGSIPDRFSAQQFSDYHSELNMSSLELGDSALYFCASSFGTGVHGYTFGSGTRLTVV.

CDR3 residues: CASSPRTYEQYF. In DNA, the CDR3 is TGTGCCAGCAGCCCCAGAACCTACGAGCAGTACTTC. V is TRBV3-1 (or the pseudogene TRBV3-2) and J is TRBJ2-7; D is uncertain. The CDR3 length is 12 residues. V was clipped by 4 bases and J by 2 bases, with 6 bases between them. The germline CDR1 and CDR2 sequences are LGHDT and YNNKEL (reference sequence).

The genes are TRBV13 and TRBJ2-7; 11 positions match TRBD1. The CDR3 runs 15 residues. J gave up 3 bases and V 5 bases, and 6 bases lay outside the gene matches. Germline V gene lookup returns CDR1 PRHDT and CDR2 FYEKMQ (reference sequence). The CDR3 reads CASSGLGQGGYEQYF. The CDR3, as DNA: TGTGCCAGCAGCGGTCTGGGACAGGGGGGCTACGAGCAGTACTTC.

This clone was seen only a few times. This sequence joins TRBV13 and TRBJ1-3; perhaps TRBD1 as D (5 bases). V lost 5 bases to trimming and J lost 0 bases, with 14 bases between them. This CDR3 contains 16 residues. CDR1 PRHDT and CDR2 FYEKMQ come from the germline V gene (reference sequence). CDR3 loop: CASSTRGGYSGNTIYF. In nucleotides, the CDR3 is TGTGCCAGCAGCACGCGGGGGGGATACTCTGGAAACACCATATATTTT.

The chain uses TRBV5-1 and TRBJ1-1; TRBD1 is a possible D gene (5 bases). The germline V gene has CDR1 SGHRS and CDR2 YFSETQ. CDR3 size: 14 residues. V lost 0 bases and J lost 5, with 11 bases in between. For the CDR3, the DNA is TGCGCCAGCAGCTTGGTTGTGGGGCGGACTGAAGCTTTCTTT. Amino acids: CASSLVVGRTEAFF.

V usage is TRBV5-4 and J usage is TRBJ1-1, with D perhaps matching TRBD1 (5 bases). The germline CDR1 and CDR2 sequences are SGHNT and YYREEE (reference sequence). The CDR3 sequence is 13 residues long. The V end was cut by 1 base, the J end by 4 bases, with 8 bases between. The DNA of the CDR3 is TGTGCCAGCAGCTTGTTTGGGGCCACTGAAGCTTTCTTT. Translating it yields CASSLFGATEAFF. The full variable domain, in which reference TRBV5-4 and TRBJ1-1 provide the parts outside the CDR3, is ETGVTQSPTHLIKTRGQQVTLRCSSQSGHNTVSWYQQALGQGPQFIFQYYREEENGRGNFPPRFSGLQFPNYSSELNVNALELDDSALYLCASSLFGATEAFFGQGTRLTVV.

V gene TRBV5-1 combines with J gene TRBJ2-7; D is uncertain. Germline V gene lookup returns CDR1 SGHRS and CDR2 YFSETQ. Trimming removed 2 bases at V and 0 bases at J, with 9 bases between. The CDR3 has 14 residues. The CDR3 loop reads CASSFQTSSYEQYF. CDR3 DNA sequence: TGCGCCAGCAGCTTCCAAACTTCCTCCTACGAGCAGTACTTC.

This clone appeared a single time. The chain joins TRBV25-1 to TRBJ1-1; TRBD1 might be the D (6 bases). V shed 4 bases and J shed 5 bases, with 11 bases lying between them. Germline lookup yields CDR1 MGHDK and CDR2 SYGVNS. This CDR3 has 13 residues. CDR3 loop: CASSAPGVTEAFF. CDR3 DNA: TGTGCCAGCAGTGCACCAGGGGTTACTGAAGCTTTCTTT.

This chain connects TRBV3-1 (or the pseudogene TRBV3-2) to TRBJ2-1; D remains unclear. The CDR3 is 15 amino acids. Looked up from germline, CDR1 is LGHDT and CDR2 is YNNKEL (reference sequence). V lost 4 bases and J 7 bases, leaving 17 bases between the germline ends. CDR3 amino acids: CASSPAWSVSNEQFF. CDR3 nucleotides: TGTGCCAGCAGCCCCGCTTGGTCTGTGAGTAATGAGCAGTTCTTC.

The chain is built from TRBV4-2 and TRBJ2-7, with D tentatively TRBD2 (6 bases). Trimming removed 0 bases from V and 2 bases from J, with 11 bases in between. CDR1 is LGHNA, CDR2 YNFKEQ, per germline. The CDR3 totals 15 residues. The CDR3 region has the DNA TGTGCCAGCAGCCAAGAGGCTAGCGAAACCTACGAGCAGTACTTC. Residues: CASSQEASETYEQYF.

V and J are TRBV2 and TRBJ2-4; D not certain. The CDR3 is 13 residues long. V was cut by 4 bases and J by 0 bases, with 4 bases left in between. Per the germline V gene, CDR1 is SNHLY and CDR2 is FYNNEI. The CDR3 reads CASSGLAKNIQYF. For the CDR3, the DNA is TGTGCCAGCAGTGGTCTAGCCAAAAACATTCAGTACTTC.

This chain connects TRBV28 to TRBJ1-5; D gene unclear. Germline V gene sequence: CDR1 MDHEN, CDR2 SYDVKM. V was trimmed by 2 bases and J by 6 bases, leaving 11 bases between them. The CDR3 loop spans 14 amino acids. CDR3 coding DNA: TGTGCCAGCAGTTTACGGATGGGAGGTCAGCCCCAGCATTTT. Protein: CASSLRMGGQPQHF.

This rearrangement joins TRBV11-3 to TRBJ2-5, with a possible D match to TRBD2 (5 bases). Germline-derived CDR1 and CDR2 are SGHNT and YENEEA. The CDR3 runs 13 residues. Trimming took off 1 base at V and 5 bases at J, with 8 bases between the two ends. The CDR3 DNA reads TGTGCCAGCAGCTTAGGGGAGCGGGAGACCCAGTACTTC. Encoded protein: CASSLGERETQYF.

This clone was counted once. V is TRBV7-9 and J is TRBJ2-1; 11 bases fit TRBD2. This CDR3 region has 17 residues. Germline values: CDR1 SEHNR, CDR2 FQNEAQ (reference sequence). J lost 8 bases, V lost 2 bases, and 11 bases had no gene match. The CDR3: CASSLSPLAGGFHEQFF. The CDR3 region has the DNA TGTGCCAGCAGCTTATCGCCCCTAGCGGGAGGATTCCATGAGCAGTTCTTC.

This rearrangement joins TRBV7-6 to TRBJ2-5, with TRBD2 identical over 12 bases. The V gene end was trimmed by 5 bases and the J gene end by 5 bases; junction bases not matched to a gene: 6. The length of the CDR3 is 15 residues. The germline V gene encodes CDR1 SGHVS and CDR2 FNYEAQ. The CDR3 bases are TGTGCCAGCAGCCGCGGACTAGCGGGGTCTGAGACCCAGTACTTC. Amino acid sequence: CASSRGLAGSETQYF.

The rearrangement joins TRBV6-5 to TRBJ2-6; 7 bases fit TRBD2. The J segment lost 3 bases and the V segment lost 8 bases, leaving 7 bases of the junction unmatched. Germline V lookup: CDR1 MNHEY, CDR2 SVGAGI. The length of the CDR3 is 15 residues. The CDR3 DNA is TGTGCCAGCGGGGAGGGAAGTGGTGGGGCCAACGTCCTGACTTTC. Translation gives CASGEGSGGANVLTF.

The chain carries TRBV18 and TRBJ2-7; the D gene is possibly TRBD2 (6 bases). Germline V gives CDR1 KGHSH, CDR2 LQKENI. The CDR3 has 13 amino acids. V was cut by 6 bases and J by 3 bases, with 12 bases left in between. CDR3 DNA: TGTGCCAGCTCCCGCGGGAACCTCTACGAGCAGTACTTC. Amino acids: CASSRGNLYEQYF.

This chain uses TRBV19 with TRBJ1-2, with TRBD1 as a possible D gene (5 bases). Trimming pared 7 bases from V and 4 bases from J, leaving 16 bases between. Per germline, CDR1 LNHDA and CDR2 SQIVND (reference sequence). The CDR3 spans 14 residues. The CDR3 DNA is TGTGCCAGTAAAGAAATGCCGGGACTCTATGGCTACACCTTC. This translates into CASKEMPGLYGYTF.

The rearrangement joins TRBV7-9 to TRBJ2-4; the match to TRBD2 covers 15 bases. Germline CDR1 is SEHNR and CDR2 is FQNEAQ (reference sequence). V dropped 5 bases and J dropped 5; count of bases not matched to a gene: 4. The CDR3 has 16 residues. The chain's CDR3 is CASSPRTSGGENIQYF. DNA for the CDR3: TGTGCCAGCAGCCCGAGGACTAGCGGGGGGGAAAACATTCAGTACTTC.

The genes are TRBV5-5 and TRBJ2-7; D is undetermined. The CDR3 length is 17 residues. CDR1 and CDR2 from the germline V gene are SGHKS and YYEKEE (reference sequence). V was shortened by 1 base and J by 0 bases, with 17 bases between the two germline ends. As DNA, the CDR3 is TGTGCCAGCAGCTTGTCCCATCGGTTCTCCTCCTCCTACGAGCAGTACTTC. Encoded protein: CASSLSHRFSSSYEQYF.

The J gene is TRBJ2-7, the V gene TRBV30; 7 bases map to TRBD1. Germline CDR1 is GTSNPN and CDR2 is SVGIG (reference sequence). The CDR3 totals 12 residues. The V and J ends lost 1 base and 3 bases, in that order; junction bases with no gene match: 0. CDR3 protein: CAWSGQGYEQYF. The CDR3 DNA reads TGTGCCTGGAGTGGACAGGGCTACGAGCAGTACTTC.

The J gene is TRBJ2-1, the V gene TRBV24-1; 9 bases match TRBD1. Germline V lookup: CDR1 KGHDR, CDR2 SFDVKD. J lost 2 bases, V lost 2 bases, and 9 bases had no gene match. This CDR3 is built from 18 residues. CDR3 sequence: CATSDWTGELGTYNEQFF. The CDR3 nucleotides are TGTGCCACCAGTGATTGGACAGGGGAGTTGGGGACCTACAATGAGCAGTTCTTC.

This chain connects TRBV19 to TRBJ2-7; TRBD1 is a possible D gene (6 bases). This CDR3 contains 17 residues. Trimming shortened V by 3 bases and J by 4 bases, and 22 bases separated the two germline ends. From germline, CDR1 is LNHDA and CDR2 SQIVND (reference sequence). The CDR3 region is CASSIGSGADFSYEQYF. Written as DNA, the CDR3 is TGTGCCAGTAGTATTGGGTCAGGGGCGGATTTTTCGTACGAGCAGTACTTC.

The chain combines TRBV6-6 with TRBJ1-1; a possible D gene is TRBD1 (5 bases). CDR1 and CDR2 (germline): MNHNY, SVGAGI (reference sequence). Trimming pared 2 bases from V and 2 bases from J, leaving 9 bases between. CDR3 size: 14 residues. The CDR3 DNA reads as TGTGCCAGCAGTTACCAGGGTTTCAACACTGAAGCTTTCTTT. Translation: CASSYQGFNTEAFF.

This chain connects TRBV11-2 to TRBJ2-3; 7 bases agree with TRBD1. Trimming removed 5 bases from V and 2 bases from J; junction bases left unmatched: 10. The CDR3 runs 16 residues. Per germline, CDR1 SGHAT and CDR2 FQNNGV. The DNA of the CDR3 is TGTGCCAGCAGCATAGGTGGGACAGCCTACACAGATACGCAGTATTTT. It specifies CASSIGGTAYTDTQYF.

This clone came up a few times. The chain has TRBV4-3 and TRBJ1-5, with 9 bases aligning to TRBD1. V dropped 2 bases and J dropped 7; count of bases not matched to a gene: 9. Per germline, CDR1 LGHNA and CDR2 YSLEER. The CDR3 runs to 16 residues. CDR3: CASSQTWTGVWQPQHF. CDR3 nucleotides: TGCGCCAGCAGCCAAACCTGGACAGGGGTGTGGCAGCCCCAGCATTTT.

The count of this clone is one. The chain is built from TRBV10-1 and TRBJ2-7; D is uncertain. V was clipped by 9 bases and J by 4 bases, with 7 bases between them. Germline V gives CDR1 WNHNN, CDR2 SYGVQD (reference sequence). The CDR3 has 10 amino acids. In nucleotides, the CDR3 is TGCGCCAGTTTCCTTTACGAGCAGTACTTC. Protein product: CASFLYEQYF.